The source of this T cell receptor (beta chain) is a study of T cells after somatic rescue of genetic block. The assay was immunoSEQ multiplex PCR, and TCRdb's table has in-frame clones only and misses some. Here the sample spans approximately 58,000 clones, 90% to 96% being singletons. Sequences were obtained from peripheral blood mononuclear cells (PBMCs). This TCR was recovered from a child under two years old.

This chain's CDR3 is CASSLYSVSGANVLTF. DNA for the CDR3: TGTGCCAGCAGTTTATATTCTGTCTCTGGGGCCAACGTCCTGACTTTC. The chain is built from TRBV27 and TRBJ2-6; D gene unclear. CDR3 size: 16 residues. Per germline, CDR1 MNHEY and CDR2 SMNVEV (reference sequence). Trimming pared 1 base from V and 0 bases from J, leaving 7 bases between.